These 20 T cell receptor beta chains share one sample of origin, sequenced in a study of blood T cells in healthy people across ages. With a J-beta primer mix and a sample-barcoded 5' primer, a second PCR ran 7 to 11 cycles. TCRdb redid the calling of the 5' RACE reads with MiXCR, one entry per CDR3 protein. The sample contains 540,000 or so distinct CDR3 sequences, 25% to 30% of which appear only once. Sequencing used blood. The receptors stem from a woman in her 70s in good health.

The V gene is TRBV5-6, the J gene TRBJ1-4; D not resolved. Germline V gene sequence: CDR1 SGHDT, CDR2 YYEEEE. The CDR3 is 15 residues long. V lost 7 bases, J lost 2 bases, and 15 bases lay in between. CDR3 amino acids: CASSPLAGTNEKLFF. CDR3 bases: TGTGCCAGCTCACCATTGGCAGGCACTAATGAAAAACTGTTTTTT.

In this sample, this clonotype turned up a few times. V gene TRBV29-1 combines with J gene TRBJ1-5; possibly TRBD1 for D (5 bases). Germline CDR1 reads SQVTM; CDR2 reads ANQGSEA. CDR3 length: 14 amino acids. With 4 bases removed from V and 6 bases from J, the gap between germline ends came to 16 bases. CDR3 sequence reads: CSVVIAGIGQPQHF. Written as DNA, the CDR3 is TGCAGCGTTGTAATAGCAGGGATCGGTCAGCCCCAGCATTTT.

The sample holds a few counts of this clonotype. This chain links TRBV24-1 with TRBJ2-5; D is uncertain. The V end was cut by 4 bases, the J end by 7 bases, with 12 bases between. CDR3 length equals 13 residues. In germline, CDR1 is KGHDR, CDR2 SFDVKD. Written as DNA, the CDR3 is TGTGCCACCAGTGAAAGTGGGATCGGGACCCAGTACTTC. It yields the protein CATSESGIGTQYF.

This chain joins TRBV7-6 and TRBJ2-7, with 7 nucleotides matching TRBD2. The J call could be wrong; TRBJ2-1 is a better fit for the DNA end. The germline CDR1 and CDR2 sequences are SGHVS and FNYEAQ. The CDR3 sequence is 16 residues long. CDR3 sequence (DNA): TGTGCCAGCAGCTTAGTTCTTGCTAGCGGCATCCGTGAGCAGTTCTTC. Translation: CASSLVLASGIREQFF.

The chain recombines TRBV12-3 or TRBV12-4 with TRBJ2-3; 7 bases are a match to TRBD1. This CDR3 has 13 residues. V dropped 6 bases and J dropped 6; count of bases not matched to a gene: 6. In nucleotides, the CDR3 is TGTGCCAGCAGGAGACTACAGGGGGATACGCAGTATTTT. This gives the protein CASRRLQGDTQYF.

A few counts support this clonotype. The rearrangement links TRBV10-3 to TRBJ2-5, with D possibly matching TRBD1 (6 bases). The CDR3 spans 13 residues. Trimming cost V 4 bases and J 4 bases, with 10 bases left between them. The germline V gene has CDR1 ENHRY and CDR2 SYGVKD. The CDR3 DNA reads TGTGCCATCAGTGGTTCAGGGGTAGAGACCCAGTACTTC. It encodes CAISGSGVETQYF.

This clonotype was seen ten or more times. The rearrangement joins TRBV5-4 to TRBJ1-4; 7 bases match TRBD1. Trimming took 7 bases from V and 0 from J; bases not matched to a gene: 6. CDR1 is SGHNT and CDR2 is YYREEE in the germline V gene (reference sequence). The CDR3 runs 15 residues. The CDR3 DNA is TGTGCCAGCTCTCGGGACAGTGCAACTAATGAAAAACTGTTTTTT. Amino acid sequence: CASSRDSATNEKLFF.

The V call is TRBV4-2, the J call TRBJ2-3; D remains ambiguous. The CDR3 contains 14 residues. The ends were cut back, 4 bases at V and 8 bases at J, with 16 bases in the middle. CDR1 and CDR2 (germline): LGHNA, YNFKEQ. This chain's CDR3 is CASSLLGDQVTQYF. The CDR3 DNA is TGTGCCAGCAGCCTTCTCGGTGATCAAGTTACGCAGTATTTT.

This chain links TRBV10-3 with TRBJ2-2; 8 nucleotides match TRBD1. Trimming removed 0 bases from V and 2 bases from J; junction bases left unmatched: 5. This CDR3 is 17 amino acids long. The V gene's germline CDR1 is ENHRY and CDR2 SYGVKD. The CDR3 here is CAISESSTGANTGELFF. CDR3 bases: TGTGCCATCAGTGAGTCTTCGACAGGGGCAAACACCGGGGAGCTGTTTTTT.

The chain recombines TRBV20-1 with TRBJ2-3; no reliable D call. From germline, CDR1 is DFQATT and CDR2 SNEGSKA (reference sequence). The CDR3 has 12 amino acids. Trimming pared 1 base from V and 6 bases from J, leaving 8 bases between. This CDR3 is CSARAGMDTQYF. The CDR3 DNA sequence: TGCAGTGCTAGAGCGGGTATGGATACGCAGTATTTT.

This clonotype was seen only a few times. The V and J genes are TRBV20-1 and TRBJ1-1; TRBD1 is a possible D gene (5 bases). Per the germline V gene, CDR1 is DFQATT and CDR2 is SNEGSKA (reference sequence). This CDR3 is 14 amino acids long. Deletions cut 6 bases from V and 1 base from J, with 15 bases between. CDR3 protein: CSARFGGTNTEAFF. In DNA, the CDR3 is TGCAGTGCCCGGTTCGGGGGGACGAACACTGAAGCTTTCTTT.

This clonotype has just a few counts. This chain connects TRBV7-2 to TRBJ1-3; 7 bases match TRBD1. V lost 5 bases, J lost 5 bases, and 12 bases stayed unmatched. CDR1 and CDR2 from the germline V gene are SGHTA and FQGNSA. This CDR3 comprises 16 residues. The CDR3 DNA reads TGTGCCAGCAGCCCAGCCGGGACAGAAAACCGAAACACCATATATTTT. It encodes CASSPAGTENRNTIYF. The complete variable domain, with remaining parts taken from reference TRBV7-2 and TRBJ1-3, reads GAGVSQSPSNKVTEKGKDVELRCDPISGHTALYWYRQSLGQGLEFLIYFQGNSAPDKSGLPSDRFSAERTGGSVSTLTIQRTQQEDSAVYLCASSPAGTENRNTIYFGEGSWLTVV.

Many counts were recorded for this clonotype. This chain links TRBV29-1 with TRBJ1-1; D is perhaps TRBD1 (5 bases). The CDR3 sequence is 15 residues long. V was cut by 4 bases and J by 5 bases, with 20 bases left in between. From germline, CDR1 is SQVTM and CDR2 ANQGSEA. This CDR3 is CSVGSVGRVKTEAFF. The CDR3 DNA reads as TGCAGCGTTGGGTCGGTGGGCAGGGTTAAAACTGAAGCTTTCTTT. The whole variable domain, remainder taken from reference TRBV29-1 and TRBJ1-1, is SAVISQKPSRDICQRGTSLTIQCQVDSQVTMMFWYRQQPGQSLTLIATANQGSEATYESGFVIDKFPISRPNLTFSTLTVSNMSPEDSSIYLCSVGSVGRVKTEAFFGQGTRLTVV.

The gene calls are TRBV6-6 and TRBJ2-7; 7 bases fit TRBD2. Germline V CDR1 and CDR2: MNHNY, SVGAGI (reference sequence). Trimming removed 5 bases from V and 9 bases from J; junction bases left unmatched: 10. The CDR3 totals 13 residues. The CDR3 sequence is CASSPSGETRQYF. CDR3 in DNA: TGTGCCAGCAGTCCTAGCGGAGAAACTCGGCAGTACTTC.

This clonotype turned up a few times. The rearrangement joins TRBV5-1 to TRBJ2-1; 12 nucleotides align to TRBD2. The germline V gene encodes CDR1 SGHRS and CDR2 YFSETQ. The V segment lost 3 bases and the J segment 8 bases; nucleotides outside the gene matches: 3. This CDR3 contains 14 residues. The CDR3 DNA sequence: TGCGCCAGCAGCTCTAGCGGGGGGGCGTATGAGCAGTTCTTC. It encodes CASSSSGGAYEQFF.

The genes are TRBV6-6 and TRBJ2-7; D gene unclear. Germline loops: CDR1 MNHNY, CDR2 SVGAGI (reference sequence). The CDR3 consists of 14 residues. Trimming pared 2 bases from V and 1 base from J, leaving 9 bases between. The CDR3 region is CASSYSLDSYEQYF. In nucleotides, the CDR3 is TGTGCCAGCAGTTACAGTCTCGATTCCTACGAGCAGTACTTC.

The chain is built from TRBV9 and TRBJ2-1, with a possible D match to TRBD2 (5 bases). CDR3 size: 13 residues. Trimming stripped 4 bases from V and 7 bases from J, with 12 bases between. CDR1 and CDR2 (germline): SGDLS, YYNGEE. This CDR3 is CASSPHPGNEQFF. The CDR3 DNA follows: TGTGCCAGCAGCCCCCACCCGGGGAATGAGCAGTTCTTC.

This clonotype came up once. The genes are TRBV24-1 and TRBJ1-5, with D possibly being TRBD1 (5 bases). Germline V lookup: CDR1 KGHDR, CDR2 SFDVKD. V was pared by 9 bases and J by 10 bases, with 12 bases between. The CDR3 is 11 amino acids. CDR3 sequence (DNA): TGTGCCACCGAACGGGGGTCTCCCCAGCATTTT. Translating it yields CATERGSPQHF.

This clonotype appeared many times. This rearrangement joins TRBV4-3 to TRBJ2-3; 7 bases agree with TRBD2. The CDR3 consists of 15 residues. The junction had 10 bases not matched to a gene; V was cut back by 3 bases and J by 7 bases. The germline V gene has CDR1 LGHNA and CDR2 YSLEER. The CDR3 loop is CASSQETSGTNTQYF. In nucleotides, the CDR3 is TGCGCCAGCAGCCAGGAGACTAGTGGGACTAATACGCAGTATTTT.

The chain employs TRBV6-2 or TRBV6-3 and TRBJ1-1; D unclear. Per germline, CDR1 MNHEY and CDR2 SVGEGT. This CDR3 comprises 12 residues. V was trimmed by 5 bases and J by 11 bases, leaving 15 bases between them. CDR3 in amino acids: CASSEERRKAFF. The DNA for the CDR3 is TGTGCCAGCAGTGAAGAAAGAAGAAAGGCTTTCTTT.